The clone carrying this T cell receptor beta chain has a handful of counts. The antigen remains unidentified. The record originates from a study of beta chain features in type 1 diabetes. Overall study findings and caveats: Insertions were fewer and deletions more numerous at VDJ junctions in type 1 diabetes patients. Possible PCR preference for shorter templates applied equally to patients and controls.

The authors reverse transcribed all of the isolated RNA, so sequencing captured expressed TCRB transcripts. Sequencing used immunoSEQ multiplex PCR; TCRdb keeps in-frame clones, though not all of them. This table has 350,000 or so clones, around a fifth appearing once. The CDR3 runs to 15 residues. Looked up from germline, CDR1 is SGHTA and CDR2 is FQGNSA. Trimming took 5 bases from V and 2 from J, leaving 13 bases between them. Material: naive CD4+ T cells from blood. The receptor's source is a young woman in good health. V gene TRBV7-2 combines with J gene TRBJ1-3; a possible D gene is TRBD1 (6 bases). CDR3: CASSLVGAPGNTIYF. The CDR3 nucleotides read TGTGCCAGCAGCCTAGTGGGGGCCCCTGGAAACACCATATATTTT.